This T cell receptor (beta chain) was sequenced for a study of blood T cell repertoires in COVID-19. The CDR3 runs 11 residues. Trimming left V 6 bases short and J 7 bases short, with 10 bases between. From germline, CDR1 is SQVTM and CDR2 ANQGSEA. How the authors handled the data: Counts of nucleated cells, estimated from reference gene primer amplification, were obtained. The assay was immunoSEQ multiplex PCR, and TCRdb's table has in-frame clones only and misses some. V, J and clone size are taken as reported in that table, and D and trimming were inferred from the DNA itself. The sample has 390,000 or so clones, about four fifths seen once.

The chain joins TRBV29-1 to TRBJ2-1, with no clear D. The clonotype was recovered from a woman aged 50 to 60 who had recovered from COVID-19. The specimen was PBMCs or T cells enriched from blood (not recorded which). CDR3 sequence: CSVVTENEQFF. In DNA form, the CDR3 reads TGCAGCGTCGTCACGGAGAATGAGCAGTTCTTC.